This T cell receptor beta chain comes out of a study of cytomegalovirus exposure and HLA in healthy donors (dated by TCRdb to the late 2010s). In the study overall: In an earlier analysis of 587 of the donors, roughly 300 Gb of sequence data and 117 million unique TCR beta sequences from roughly 190 million T cells were reported. An early release that covered roughly 600 HLA-typed donors contained around 300 gigabases of sequencing data and roughly 84 million unique TCR sequences. Of the 398 genotyped donors, around 81% fell in the genetic ancestry cluster associated with self-reported Caucasian donors. The study aimed to test whether signatures of past pathogen exposure could be identified by cataloging public T cell receptors. The T cell repertoires of around 730 subjects were profiled by immunosequencing and related to cytomegalovirus serostatus. In addition to the first cohort of hundreds of subjects, a separate validation cohort of some 120 different subjects was used. To predict cytomegalovirus infection status, the study brought together high-throughput TCR immunosequencing, statistical association of individual TCRs with disease status, and machine learning. To study patterns of TCR occurrence, a later analysis re-analyzed previously published TCR beta repertoires from 666 donors and added high-resolution HLA genotyping. Rather than using new phenotypic data, the later analysis identified candidate immune exposures from TCR beta sequences and from how often those sequences occurred across donors. An earlier analysis of fewer than 750 of the donors used high-throughput TCR beta sequencing to judge whether each TCR beta V gene segment behaved as functional or pseudogenic. Alongside the repertoire data, information on donor age, sex, ethnicity and CMV serostatus was compiled. Genome-wide SNP genotypes for about 55% of the roughly 670 donors were used in a later genetic analysis, which treated that subset as a discovery cohort. Every discovery cohort repertoire had been produced on one sequencing platform. HLA typing included class I and class II loci at four-digit resolution. Typing coverage differed by locus: A, B, C, DRB1 and DQB1 were typed in roughly 629-630 donors, DQA1 in about 550, DPA1 in some 610, and DPB1 in 400 to 490. A handful of DR-DQ haplotypes were handled as single units for association and clustering because linkage in the cohort was strong. Across approximately 400 genotyped donors of the cohort, an average of roughly 250,000 unique TCR beta nucleotide sequences per donor were sequenced, and roughly a sixth of those sequences were non-productive.

Library generation was performed with the immunoSEQ multiplex PCR assay. A mixture of 60 forward primers for TCR Vbeta segments and 13 reverse primers for TCR Jbeta segments was used in the multiplex PCR. Amplification of the CDR3 region of rearranged TCR beta genes was performed with a multiplex PCR assay on genomic DNA. The Illumina HiSeq System was used to sequence the amplified TCR beta libraries as 87-base-pair reads. As for the authors' bioinformatics: Across the 670 or so repertoires, a later analysis counted tens of millions of unique TCR beta chains, around 10 million of which were shared by at least two donors. To remove PCR and sequencing errors, raw reads were error-corrected and collapsed into unique sequences using a nearest-neighbor algorithm that merged closely related sequences. Alignment of CDR3 sequences to IMGT reference sequences was used to assign V, D and J gene segments. For a sequence to be retained, at least a six-nucleotide match to both a V gene segment and a J gene segment was required. Rearrangements were called productive when the CDR3 lacked stop codons and stayed in frame with V and J; all others were non-productive. Following IMGT convention, CDR3 was defined as the stretch from the second conserved V-encoded cysteine up to the conserved J-encoded phenylalanine. The earlier analysis of about 590 of the donors excluded sequences that lacked an unambiguous match to a single V gene segment. An earlier analysis of approximately 590 of the donors called V segments functional above 56.7% productive rearrangements and segregating when the between-donor standard deviation exceeded 5%. To diagnose cytomegalovirus status from the catalog of TCR beta chain sequences, a statistical classification framework was built. In a later analysis, V and J genes were assigned by comparing TCR nucleotide sequences against IMGT/GENE-DB human TR gene sequences. In a later analysis, CDR3 sequences and most-parsimonious VDJ recombination scenarios were assigned using the TCRdist pipeline. In a later analysis, each TCR beta chain was defined by its CDR3 amino acid sequence together with its V-gene family, and reads without a unique V-gene family were excluded. To address suspected cross-contamination and a sequencing artifact, a later analysis removed around 590 highly shared, low-generation-probability nucleotide sequences. In a later analysis, a clonal expansion index was calculated for each public chain from normalized within-repertoire ranks of inferred template counts. Generation probabilities in a later analysis came from a VDJ recombination model fitted to out-of-frame rearrangements, and those results were checked against IGoR. In a later analysis, TCR-TCR, TCR-HLA and TCR-CMV co-occurrence was scored with hypergeometric tests, and a repertoire-size bias correction was applied to TCR pairs. In a later analysis, false discovery rates were estimated by permuting HLA or CMV assignments 20 times. In a later analysis, co-occurring TCRs were grouped using DBSCAN, and TCRdist sequence similarity was added for clustering within HLA-allele-positive subsets. Repertoires with fewer than 30,000 or more than 120,000 public chains, plus five repertoires with anomalous nucleotide sharing, were excluded from co-occurrence clustering. Imported from immuneACCESS, the table was reduced by TCRdb to in-frame sequences with V and J called. These copies leave out some clones; in studies compared against another copy, an unresolved V gene accounts for under half, and the cause of the remainder is not known. V and J calls and clone size are those listed in that table; D and trimming were worked out from the DNA. Here the sample has 150,000 to 200,000 clones; roughly 72% occur a single time. Around 1% of the sample goes to the ten largest clones.

Summary of the overall study and its limitations: The classifier was reported to diagnose cytomegalovirus status with high specificity and sensitivity in both the original and validation cohorts. An earlier analysis of approximately 570 of the donors showed that most TCR beta V segments appeared in productive rearrangements either about 87% or about 30% of the time, which broadly matched IMGT annotations. In vitro tests confirmed that a few of the cytomegalovirus-associated TCR beta chains recognize cytomegalovirus antigens. According to the authors, the approach could potentially be generalized to other disease states and immunological phenotypes. Most TCR sequences were observed very rarely across donors, whereas some public TCRs were present in many individuals. In a later genetic analysis, fewer N-insertions in productive TCRs were reported among donors in an Asian-associated ancestry cluster than the approximately 710-donor mean. The sequencing pipeline was judged likely to have produced a cluster of highly shared sequence variants as a technical artifact. In a later genetic analysis, a missense DCLRE1C variant was associated with V-gene and J-gene trimming of TCR beta chains, and the association was replicated in an independent cohort. When HLA alleles, especially DR and DQ, strongly co-occurred, TCR associations were difficult to assign to individual alleles. A further reported finding was that TCR beta sequences accurately predicted the HLA-A and HLA-B alleles for most subjects in the first cohort. Immune exposure information for the cohort was limited to CMV serostatus. Presence/absence analyses assumed roughly uniform sequencing depth across donors, an assumption that may not hold. The 87-base-pair reads could not distinguish some IMGT-functional V segments, including TRBV6-2 and TRBV6-3, so those segments were excluded. The cohort was sequenced for TCR beta chains only, and without alpha or paired-chain data the features that could be detected were limited. Over 15 rarely observed V segments, including chromosome 9 orphons, were excluded from the earlier analysis of about 610 of the donors because counts were too low. Linkage disequilibrium might explain the correlated functional status among segregating V segments, but an unknown experimental factor could not be ruled out. In a later analysis, several top co-occurrence clusters were reported to appear linked to parvovirus B19, influenza, CMV and Epstein-Barr virus. A later analysis found that HLA-associated TCR beta chains were more clonally expanded and had lower generation probabilities than equally common non-associated chains. In a later analysis, most CMV-associated TCR beta chains were found to appear HLA-restricted, with HLA associations seemingly driven largely by CMV exposure. The study listed around 160 TCR beta chains as associated with cytomegalovirus. In a later analysis, the rate of TCR association differed among HLA loci, with DRB1 alleles having the most associated TCRs and HLA-C alleles having the fewest. Because HLA typing was missing for some donors at each locus, association tests included only the typed subset. At a false discovery rate of 0.05, a later analysis linked roughly 17,000 TCR beta sequences to specific HLA alleles.

Comments on this clone: The antigen it recognizes is unknown. Within one base of it there is no much larger clone, and no base qualities were kept.

Trimming takes 4 bases off V and 6 bases off J; junction bases not matched to a gene: 10. The germline V gene supplies CDR1 SGHRS and CDR2 YFSETQ. The CDR3 sequence holds 15 residues, the cysteine and phenylalanine included. Only the CDR3 DNA is retained, 45 bases long and in frame from the first base. The cohort was made up of roughly 670 healthy bone marrow donors. At the time of sampling, all cohort members were nominally healthy, though unrecorded immune exposures were likely present. The donor was CMV seronegative and was included in the group of approximately 350 seronegative cohort members. Each donor provided a peripheral blood sample, and peripheral blood mononuclear cells were used for TCR beta sequencing. Genomic DNA was extracted from the blood cell samples with the Qiagen DNeasy Blood Extraction Kit.

The clonotype originates from a woman between 40 and 50 years old in good health and CMV-seronegative. Specimen: PBMCs. The sequence joins TRBV5-1 to TRBJ2-7, and 10 junction bases match TRBD1. This receptor carries the CDR3 CASSIRSGTGAEQYF. The DNA sequence is TGCGCCAGCAGCATCAGATCCGGGACAGGGGCCGAGCAGTACTTC.